One sample yielded the 27 T cell receptor beta chains listed below, sequenced in a study of regulatory T cells in long-lasting Graves disease. As to time point: newly diagnosed GD, antithyroid drugs for less than 3 months. Preparation of the TCR library used RNA extracted from PBMCs. Combining iRepertoire HTBI primers with Arm-PCR of CDR3 regions, the authors built TCR beta libraries. Via MiXCR, TCRdb re-called the multiplex PCR reads, giving one row per CDR3 protein. This table holds some 320,000 distinct CDR3 sequences, 15% to 20% found once. The material sequenced was peripheral blood mononuclear cells (PBMCs), taken at new diagnosis, from a patient treated with antithyroid drugs. All receptors derive from a female donor with Graves disease.

The sample holds many counts of this clonotype. This chain uses TRBV11-3 with TRBJ2-3; TRBD1 matches 9 bases. Trimming cost V 5 bases and J 10 bases; bases outside gene matches: 13. This CDR3 spans 15 amino acids. Per germline, CDR1 SGHNT and CDR2 YENEEA. CDR3 DNA: TGTGCCAGCAGCCATCAGGGGACAGGGAGTGGTCCGCAGTATTTT. Protein product: CASSHQGTGSGPQYF.

This clonotype has at least ten counts. This rearrangement joins TRBV19 to TRBJ2-5; D gene uncertain. The CDR3 is 15 amino acids. Deletions cut 3 bases from V and 4 bases from J, with 15 bases between. In germline, CDR1 is LNHDA, CDR2 SQIVND (reference sequence). CDR3 sequence: CASSIHSPDGETQYF. Written as DNA, the CDR3 is TGTGCCAGTAGTATCCATTCGCCAGATGGAGAGACCCAGTACTTC.

This clonotype was seen more than once but under ten times. This chain uses TRBV6-1 with TRBJ2-5; TRBD2 aligns across 7 bases. Germline values: CDR1 MNHNS, CDR2 SASEGT. J was trimmed by 5 bases and V by 7 bases; bases with no gene match: 7. The CDR3 loop spans 13 amino acids. Written as DNA, the CDR3 is TGTGCCAGCACCACCGCGGGGGTGGAGACCCAGTACTTC. It yields the protein CASTTAGVETQYF.

In this sample, this clonotype turned up many times. V usage is TRBV11-3 and J usage is TRBJ2-1; TRBD2 agrees at 9 bases. Germline lookup yields CDR1 SGHNT and CDR2 YENEEA. V lost 5 bases to trimming and J lost 0 bases; unmatched junction nucleotides: 5. The CDR3 is 16 residues long. CDR3 sequence (DNA): TGTGCCAGCAGCGCCAGACTAGCGGACTCCTACAATGAGCAGTTCTTC. Its protein product is CASSARLADSYNEQFF.

This clonotype occurred a few times. Being one base from a much bigger clone, this may be a read error. This chain uses TRBV11-2 with TRBJ2-5; D gene unclear. Per germline, CDR1 SGHAT and CDR2 FQNNGV. The CDR3 is made up of 11 amino acids. The germline V and J ends were trimmed by 3 bases and 5 bases, with 4 bases remaining between them. DNA for the CDR3: TGTGCCAGCAGCTTCGACGAGACCCAGTACTTC. Residues: CASSFDETQYF.

This clonotype was detected many times. The chain combines TRBV6-1 with TRBJ1-5; possibly TRBD1 for D (6 bases). Germline V gives CDR1 MNHNS, CDR2 SASEGT. The CDR3 spans 18 residues. V gave up 7 bases and J gave up 6 bases, with 28 bases separating them. The CDR3 protein is CASTSLYPGGPQSQPQHF. CDR3 sequence (DNA): TGTGCCAGCACCTCGTTATATCCCGGGGGCCCCCAATCTCAGCCCCAGCATTTT.

This clonotype has at least ten counts. The V call is TRBV7-9, the J call TRBJ2-1; unclear D gene. Germline V gene sequence: CDR1 SEHNR, CDR2 FQNEAQ (reference sequence). V lost 5 bases and J lost 0, with 11 bases in between. The CDR3 extends over 15 amino acids. DNA for the CDR3: TGTGCCAGCAGCCTCCCGGGTAGCTCCTACAATGAGCAGTTCTTC. It yields the protein CASSLPGSSYNEQFF.

The sample holds many counts of this clonotype. V is TRBV11-3 and J is TRBJ2-1, with TRBD1 identical over 12 bases. The CDR3 consists of 15 residues. The trim removed 0 bases at V and 8 bases at J, leaving 2 bases unmatched. Looked up from germline, CDR1 is SGHNT and CDR2 is YENEEA. The CDR3 nucleotides read TGTGCCAGCAGCTTAGAGGGGACAGGGGGCGATGAGCAGTTCTTC. Translated: CASSLEGTGGDEQFF.

This clonotype has more than one count but fewer than ten. The chain uses TRBV19 and TRBJ2-1, with D maybe TRBD2 (6 bases). In germline, CDR1 is LNHDA, CDR2 SQIVND (reference sequence). V was cut by 6 bases and J by 5 bases, with 17 bases left in between. The CDR3 length is 15 residues. The CDR3 here is CASRLRDFPNNEQFF. The CDR3 region has the DNA TGTGCCAGTAGACTCCGGGACTTCCCAAACAATGAGCAGTTCTTC.

This clonotype was detected many times. This chain uses TRBV6-1 with TRBJ2-1; D gene uncertain. This CDR3 has 13 residues. Trimming removed 2 bases from V and 6 bases from J, with 8 bases in between. Germline lookup yields CDR1 MNHNS and CDR2 SASEGT. The CDR3 loop reads CASSERGINEQFF. CDR3 sequence (DNA): TGTGCCAGCAGTGAACGAGGAATCAATGAGCAGTTCTTC.

This clonotype was observed many times. V usage is TRBV12-5 and J usage is TRBJ1-1; TRBD1 matches 8 bases. The germline gives CDR1 LGHNT, CDR2 FRNRAP. The CDR3 runs 14 residues. V shed 8 bases and J 2 bases; nucleotides not matched to a gene: 7. The CDR3 reads CASRQGAANTEAFF. CDR3 coding DNA: TGTGCTAGTCGCCAGGGGGCCGCTAACACTGAAGCTTTCTTT.

Of note for this clonotype: This clone may be a read error of a much larger clone one base away. The chain carries TRBV29-1 and TRBJ2-7; TRBD1 matches at 12 bases. CDR1 SQVTM and CDR2 ANQGSEA come from the germline V gene. Trimming removed 6 bases from V and 6 bases from J; junction bases left unmatched: 9. This CDR3 comprises 14 residues. CDR3 bases: TGCAGCGTGGGACAGGGGGCGCTGGGCTGCGAGCAGTACTTC. It translates to CSVGQGALGCEQYF.

This clonotype has a handful of counts. This chain uses TRBV30 with TRBJ1-6; no definite D call. This CDR3 is 16 amino acids long. Germline V gene lookup returns CDR1 GTSNPN and CDR2 SVGIG (reference sequence). Trimming took 3 bases from V and 9 from J, leaving 21 bases between them. The CDR3 DNA follows: TGTGCCTGGAGGAGGAAGGGTAGGCAAGGGAGTTCACCCCTCCACTTT. Amino acid sequence: CAWRRKGRQGSSPLHF.

The table lists this clonotype with many counts. V and J are TRBV20-1 and TRBJ2-4; 7 bases fit TRBD2. V was clipped by 6 bases and J by 9 bases; unmatched bases: 11. The CDR3 spans 13 residues. Germline values: CDR1 DFQATT, CDR2 SNEGSKA (reference sequence). CDR3 sequence: CSARRGGEGIQYF. In nucleotides, the CDR3 is TGCAGTGCGAGACGCGGGGGAGAGGGCATTCAGTACTTC.

This clonotype was seen a few times. This rearrangement joins TRBV6-1 to TRBJ2-3; maybe TRBD1 (6 bases). The V end lost 4 bases, the J end lost 3 bases, and 11 bases lay between the germline ends. Germline V CDR1 and CDR2: MNHNS, SASEGT. This CDR3 has 14 residues. The CDR3 loop is CASSGRGPTDTQYF. In DNA form, the CDR3 reads TGTGCCAGCAGTGGCAGGGGCCCAACAGATACGCAGTATTTT.

The rearrangement uses TRBV7-2 and TRBJ2-7, with 8 bases identical to TRBD2. CDR3 length: 15 residues. Germline CDR1 SGHTA, CDR2 FQGNSA. V lost 6 bases to trimming and J lost 2 bases; unmatched junction nucleotides: 9. The CDR3 sequence: CASRPSGGATYEQYF. CDR3 nucleotides: TGTGCCAGCAGACCGTCGGGGGGGGCAACCTACGAGCAGTACTTC.

This clonotype was picked up many times. The chain couples TRBV2 to TRBJ1-1; D perhaps matches TRBD1 (6 bases). This CDR3 contains 13 residues. CDR1 and CDR2 (germline): SNHLY, FYNNEI. V shed 6 bases and J shed 5 bases, with 13 bases lying between them. CDR3 coding DNA: TGTGCCAGCAGAGAACAGGGAATGACTGAAGCTTTCTTT. This translates into CASREQGMTEAFF.

This clonotype came up many times. The V and J genes are TRBV20-1 and TRBJ1-1; D remains unclear. The CDR3 spans 14 residues. Germline assignment: CDR1 DFQATT and CDR2 SNEGSKA (reference sequence). Trimming left V 6 bases short and J 0 bases short, with 14 bases between. CDR3 loop: CSAGAIHMNTEAFF. CDR3 sequence (DNA): TGCAGTGCCGGCGCGATACACATGAACACTGAAGCTTTCTTT.

This clonotype has a count of ten or more. The rearrangement joins TRBV6-1 to TRBJ2-7, with a tentative D call TRBD2 (6 bases). The length of the CDR3 is 14 residues. Germline CDR1 is MNHNS and CDR2 is SASEGT. V gave up 2 bases and J gave up 3 bases, with 11 bases separating them. The CDR3 spells CASSERAGSYEQYF. The CDR3 region has the DNA TGTGCCAGCAGTGAACGGGCGGGGAGCTACGAGCAGTACTTC.

The gene calls are TRBV12-3 or TRBV12-4 and TRBJ1-1; the match to TRBD1 covers 9 bases. The CDR3 runs to 16 residues. J was trimmed by 0 bases and V by 6 bases; bases with no gene match: 8. DNA of the CDR3: TGTGCCAGCAGCCCCGGGACAGGGCGATTGAACACTGAAGCTTTCTTT. Its translation is CASSPGTGRLNTEAFF.

Many counts were recorded for this clonotype. The chain is built from TRBV10-1 and TRBJ2-7, with D uncertain. Trimming removed 4 bases at V and 2 bases at J, with 9 bases between. The CDR3 covers 13 residues. Germline values: CDR1 WNHNN, CDR2 SYGVQD (reference sequence). The CDR3 coding sequence is TGCGCCAGCAGTGGAGCACCAGCCTACGAGCAGTACTTC. It encodes CASSGAPAYEQYF.

This clonotype has a handful of counts. This sequence joins TRBV9 and TRBJ2-7, with 7 bases fitting TRBD1. The germline V gene has CDR1 SGDLS and CDR2 YYNGEE. The V and J ends lost 3 bases and 3 bases, in that order; junction bases with no gene match: 3. The CDR3 runs 13 residues. In DNA form, the CDR3 reads TGTGCCAGCAGCGGACAGGGCGACTACGAGCAGTACTTC. Translation: CASSGQGDYEQYF.

This clonotype showed up just a few times. The rearrangement joins TRBV7-6 to TRBJ2-1, with D tentatively TRBD1 or TRBD2 (6 bases each). The CDR3 totals 14 residues. V lost 4 bases and J lost 7, with 14 bases in between. CDR1 is SGHVS and CDR2 is FNYEAQ in the germline V gene. CDR3 sequence reads: CASSSRGGGNEQFF. For the CDR3, the DNA is TGTGCCAGCAGCTCGAGAGGAGGGGGGAATGAGCAGTTCTTC.

There are a few counts of this clonotype. The chain couples TRBV30 to TRBJ1-1; no clear D gene. Per germline, CDR1 GTSNPN and CDR2 SVGIG (reference sequence). Trimming removed 2 bases at V and 0 bases at J, with 4 bases between. There are 12 residues in the CDR3. For the CDR3, the DNA is TGTGCCTGGAGTCGGATGAACACTGAAGCTTTCTTT. Protein: CAWSRMNTEAFF.

Only a few counts were recorded for this clonotype. The V gene is TRBV4-1, the J gene TRBJ2-3; D gene unclear. CDR3 length equals 15 residues. The germline gives CDR1 MGHRA, CDR2 YSYEKL. V lost 0 bases and J 1 base, leaving 8 bases between the germline ends. CDR3 amino acids: CASSQDPGGTDTQYF. CDR3 sequence (DNA): TGCGCCAGCAGCCAAGATCCCGGAGGCACAGATACGCAGTATTTT.

V and J are TRBV20-1 and TRBJ2-1, with 9 bases lining up with TRBD2. The J segment lost 9 bases and the V segment lost 1 base, leaving 4 bases of the junction unmatched. The CDR3 loop spans 13 amino acids. Germline CDR1 is DFQATT and CDR2 is SNEGSKA (reference sequence). For the CDR3, the DNA is TGCAGTGCTAGAGGAAGTAGCGGGAGTGAGCAGTTCTTC. This sequence encodes CSARGSSGSEQFF.

This clonotype was recorded many times. The chain has TRBV12-3 or TRBV12-4 and TRBJ2-3, with D hard to call. V lost 1 base and J 1 base, leaving 6 bases between the germline ends. The CDR3 runs to 14 residues. The CDR3 DNA follows: TGTGCCAGCAGTTTAGATCGGGGCACAGATACGCAGTATTTT. This gives the protein CASSLDRGTDTQYF.